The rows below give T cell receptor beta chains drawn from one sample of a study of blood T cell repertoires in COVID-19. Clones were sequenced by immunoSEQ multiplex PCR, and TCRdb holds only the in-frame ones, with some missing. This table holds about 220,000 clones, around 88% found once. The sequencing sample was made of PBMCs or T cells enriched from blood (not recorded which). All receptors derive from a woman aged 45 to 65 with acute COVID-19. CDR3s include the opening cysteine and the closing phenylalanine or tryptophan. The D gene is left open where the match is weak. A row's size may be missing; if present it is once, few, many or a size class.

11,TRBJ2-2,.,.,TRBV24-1,TGTGCCACCAGGGAGCGAGGGGAGCTGTTTTTT,CATRERGELFF
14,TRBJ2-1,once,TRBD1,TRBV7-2,TGTGCCAGCAGCCATTACACAGGGGGCAATGAGCAGTTCTTC,CASSHYTGGNEQFF
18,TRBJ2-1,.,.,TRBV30,TGTGCCTGGAGACTTGGGCACCGGAACGCCTTTTCCTACAATGAGCAGTTCTTC,CAWRLGHRNAFSYNEQFF
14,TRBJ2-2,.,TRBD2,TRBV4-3,TGCGCCAGCAGTTTAGCGGGAGAAACCGGGGAGCTGTTTTTT,CASSLAGETGELFF
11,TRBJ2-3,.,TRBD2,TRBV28,TGTGCCAGTTTAGCGGGAGATACGCAGTATTTT,CASLAGDTQYF
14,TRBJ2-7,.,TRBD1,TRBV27,TGTGCCAGCAGTCCTAGGACAGGGAACTACGAGCAGTACTTC,CASSPRTGNYEQYF
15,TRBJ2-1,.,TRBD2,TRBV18,TGTGCCAGCTCACCAAGGCGGGAGGGCCGCAATGAGCAGTTCTTC,CASSPRREGRNEQFF
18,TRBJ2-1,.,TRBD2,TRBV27,TGTGCCAGCAGTTCGGGACTAGCGGGAGGGCCTTTCTACAATGAGCAGTTCTTC,CASSSGLAGGPFYNEQFF
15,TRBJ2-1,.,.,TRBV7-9,TGTGCCAGCAGCTTAGAGGCAGGGGTCAGGAATGTGCAGTTCTTC,CASSLEAGVRNVQFF
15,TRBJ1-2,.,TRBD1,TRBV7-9,TGTGCCAGCAGCTGGGGGACAGGGGTAGGCTATGGCTACACCTTC,CASSWGTGVGYGYTF
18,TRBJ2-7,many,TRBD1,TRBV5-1,TGCGCCAGCGGCGGGACAGGGGACTCCCTCGCCTCTGGTGGCGAGCAGTACTTC,CASGGTGDSLASGGEQYF
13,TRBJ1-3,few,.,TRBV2,TGTGCCAGCAGATCAGGGGAACGAAACACCATATATTTT,CASRSGERNTIYF
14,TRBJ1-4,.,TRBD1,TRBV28,TGTGCCAGCAGTCTTGGACAGGGGGGTGAAAAACTGTTTTTT,CASSLGQGGEKLFF
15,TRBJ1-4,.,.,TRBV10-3,TGTGCCATCAGCGACTCACTGGGTCAAGTCGAAAAACTGTTTTTT,CAISDSLGQVEKLFF
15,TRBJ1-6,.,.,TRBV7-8,TGTGCCAGCAGCGAAGACCGGGACATGAATTCACCCCTCCACTTT,CASSEDRDMNSPLHF
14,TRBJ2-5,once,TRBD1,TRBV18,TGTGCCAGCTCACCACCGGGACAGCAAGAGACCCAGTACTTC,CASSPPGQQETQYF
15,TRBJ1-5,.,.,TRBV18,TGTGCCAGCTCACCAAAAATCGGGTTTGGTCAGCCCCAGCATTTT,CASSPKIGFGQPQHF
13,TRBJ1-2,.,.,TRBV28,TGTGCCAGCCGGGGGGCTTCCCTCTATGGCTACACCTTC,CASRGASLYGYTF
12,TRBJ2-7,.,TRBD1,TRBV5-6,TGTGCCAGCAGCCATGGACAGGGCGAGCAGTACTTC,CASSHGQGEQYF
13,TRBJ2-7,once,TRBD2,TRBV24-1,TGTGCCACCAGTGATAGCGGGAGTTACGAGCAGTACTTC,CATSDSGSYEQYF
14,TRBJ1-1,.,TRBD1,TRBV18,TGTGCCAGCTCACGACAGGGAGGGAACACTGAAGCTTTCTTT,CASSRQGGNTEAFF
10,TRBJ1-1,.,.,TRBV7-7,TGTGCCAGGGGGCTGACTGAAGCTTTCTTT,CARGLTEAFF
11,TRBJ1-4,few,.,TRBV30,TGTGCCTGGAGTCTCCATGAAAAACTGTTTTTT,CAWSLHEKLFF
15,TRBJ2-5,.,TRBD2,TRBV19,TGTGCCAGTAGTACCCGGACTAGCGGCCAAGAGACCCAGTACTTC,CASSTRTSGQETQYF
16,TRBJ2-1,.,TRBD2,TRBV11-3,TGTGCCAGCAGCTTAGTAGGGCTAGCGGGCTACAATGAGCAGTTCTTC,CASSLVGLAGYNEQFF
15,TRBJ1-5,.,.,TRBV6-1,TGTGCCAGCAGTGAAGCAGGGGGTAAGAATCAGCCCCAGCATTTT,CASSEAGGKNQPQHF
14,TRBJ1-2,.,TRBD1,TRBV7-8,TGTGCCAGCAGCAGCAGGGACAGTAACTATGGCTACACCTTC,CASSSRDSNYGYTF
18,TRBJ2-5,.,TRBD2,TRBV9,TGTGCCAGCAGCGTAGGGAGGTCGGGAGGAGCCCTCCAAGAGACCCAGTACTTC,CASSVGRSGGALQETQYF
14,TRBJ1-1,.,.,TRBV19,TGTGCCAGTAGTTCGGGACTTCGGGGAGCTGAAGCTTTCTTT,CASSSGLRGAEAFF
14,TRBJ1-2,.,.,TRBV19,TGTGCCAGTAGTAACCCGGGGGGCAACTATGGCTACACCTTC,CASSNPGGNYGYTF
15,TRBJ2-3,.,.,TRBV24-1,TGTGCCACCAGTGATCCCGGACAGCGCACAGATACGCAGTATTTT,CATSDPGQRTDTQYF
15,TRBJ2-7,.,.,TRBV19,TGTGCCAGTAGTTCCCCCGGAACTACCCACTACGAGCAGTACTTC,CASSSPGTTHYEQYF
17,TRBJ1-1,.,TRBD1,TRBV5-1,TGCGCCAGCAGCTTGCTCCTAGGGGGCGACGGAGACACTGAAGCTTTCTTT,CASSLLLGGDGDTEAFF
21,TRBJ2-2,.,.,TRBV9,TGTGCCAGCAGCGTTATCCCCACCTTAGGAAGGGGGATGGGGAACACCGGGGAGCTGTTTTTT,CASSVIPTLGRGMGNTGELFF
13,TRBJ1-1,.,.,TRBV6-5,TGTGCCAGCAGGCGGGGAGTTGACACTGAAGCTTTCTTT,CASRRGVDTEAFF
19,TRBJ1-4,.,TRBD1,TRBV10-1,TGCGCCAGCAGTGAAAAGAGACAGGGGGCCGAAGCAACTAATGAAAAACTGTTTTTT,CASSEKRQGAEATNEKLFF
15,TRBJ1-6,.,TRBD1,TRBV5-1,TGCGCCAGCAGCTTGGGACAGGGGGCAGGTTCACCCCTCCACTTT,CASSLGQGAGSPLHF
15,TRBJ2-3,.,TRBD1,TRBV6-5,TGTGCCAGCAGTTCGGACAGGGAGGGCACAGATACGCAGTATTTT,CASSSDREGTDTQYF
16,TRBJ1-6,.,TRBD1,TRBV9,TGTGCCAGCAGCGCCGAGGGGGCAGGAAATAATTCACCCCTCCACTTT,CASSAEGAGNNSPLHF
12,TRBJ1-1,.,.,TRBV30,TGTGCCTGGAGTGGACACAACACTGAAGCTTTCTTT,CAWSGHNTEAFF
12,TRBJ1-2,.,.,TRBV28,TGTGCCGCAAGCACCCCGGACTTCCAATTGGGCTTC,CAASTPDFQLGF
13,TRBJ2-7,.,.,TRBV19,TGTGCCAGTAGTAGCGGCGCCGCCTACGAGCAGTACTTC,CASSSGAAYEQYF
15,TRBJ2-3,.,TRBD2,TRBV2,TGTGCCAGCATGGGGTGGGAGGGCCGTGCAGATACGCAGTATTTT,CASMGWEGRADTQYF
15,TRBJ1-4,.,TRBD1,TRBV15,TGTGCCACCAGCAGAGCGGACAGGGGGGATGAAAAACTGTTTTTT,CATSRADRGDEKLFF
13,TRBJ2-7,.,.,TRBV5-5,TGTGCCAGCAGCCTGGGGCCAGGGAACGAGCAGTACTTC,CASSLGPGNEQYF
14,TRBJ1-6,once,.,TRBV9,TGTGCCAGCAGCGCCGACAGTAATAATTCACCCCTCCACTTT,CASSADSNNSPLHF
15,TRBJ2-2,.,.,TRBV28,TGTGCCAGCCGTCCTGAGACAGCGAACACCGGGGAGCTGTTTTTT,CASRPETANTGELFF
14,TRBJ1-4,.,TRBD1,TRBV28,TGTGCCAGCAGACCACCAGGGGGCTGGGAAAAACTGTTTTTT,CASRPPGGWEKLFF
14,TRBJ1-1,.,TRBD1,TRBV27,TGTGCCAGCAGTTGGGGACAGGGGAACACTGAAGCTTTCTTT,CASSWGQGNTEAFF
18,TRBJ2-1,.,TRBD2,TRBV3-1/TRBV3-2,TGTGCCAGCAGCCAAAGGGGACTAGCGGGAGGGCCCAGAAATGAGCAGTTCTTC,CASSQRGLAGGPRNEQFF
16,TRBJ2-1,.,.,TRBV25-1,TGTGCCAGCAGTGAATATATGGGGACAACGCGCAATGAGCAGTTCTTC,CASSEYMGTTRNEQFF